What follows is one T cell receptor (beta chain) and its context. What it binds is unknown. This record belongs to a study of cytomegalovirus exposure and HLA in healthy donors. Findings and limits, study-wide: Later on, a genetic analysis was performed. It linked a missense variant in DCLRE1C with V- and J-gene trimming of TCR beta.

J gave up 8 bases and V 1 base, and 8 bases lay outside the gene matches. CDR3 length: 15 residues. Germline values: CDR1 SGHDT, CDR2 YYEEEE. The PCR had 60 Vbeta and 13 Jbeta primers. This table comes from immunoSEQ multiplex PCR, and its TCRdb copy is limited to in-frame clones, with some not included. The table lists 80,000 or so clones, about three quarters of them singletons, with around an eighth in the top ten. The receptor was derived from a male donor in good health and CMV-seropositive. The chain recombines TRBV5-6 with TRBJ1-4, with 7 nucleotides matching TRBD1. The sample consisted of PBMCs. This CDR3 is CASSLRQGINEKLFF. The CDR3 bases are TGTGCCAGCAGCTTGCGACAGGGAATAAACGAAAAACTGTTTTTT.